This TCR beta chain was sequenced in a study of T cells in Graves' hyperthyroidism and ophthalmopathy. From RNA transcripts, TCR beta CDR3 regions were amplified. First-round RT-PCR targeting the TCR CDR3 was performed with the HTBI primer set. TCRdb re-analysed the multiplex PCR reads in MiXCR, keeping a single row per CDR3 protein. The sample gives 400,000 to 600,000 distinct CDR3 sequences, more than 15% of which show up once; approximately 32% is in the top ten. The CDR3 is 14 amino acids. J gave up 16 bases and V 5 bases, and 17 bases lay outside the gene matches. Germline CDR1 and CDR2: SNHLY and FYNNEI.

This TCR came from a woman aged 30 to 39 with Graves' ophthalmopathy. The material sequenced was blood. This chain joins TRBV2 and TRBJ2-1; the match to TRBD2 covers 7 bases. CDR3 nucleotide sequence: TGTGCCAGCAGTCCCATTTGGGGGAGGGCCGTGGGTTTCTTC. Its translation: CASSPIWGRAVGFF.